This TCR beta chain was captured by sequencing in a study of T cells after yellow fever vaccination. Findings and caveats of the study: The study found a weaker secondary response that peaked faster, day 5 versus 15. Detected again after the booster were most primary-vaccination clones, at nearly 97% CD4 and approximately 90% CD8.

TCRdb reprocessed the 5' RACE reads with MiXCR, giving one entry per CDR3 protein. The table shows 300,000 or so distinct CDR3 sequences, with about an eighth occurring only once. Worth noting for this clonotype: The antigen is undetermined.

The V and J ends lost 3 bases and 0 bases, in that order; junction bases with no gene match: 5. The germline V gene encodes CDR1 SGDLS and CDR2 YYNGEE. The CDR3 has 15 residues. The chain combines TRBV9 with TRBJ2-5, with 7 bases identical to TRBD2. This TCR was sampled from a man aged 25 to 40 who received the YFV17D yellow fever vaccine. The sample in question was CD4+ T cells sorted from PBMCs, obtained 45 days after the yellow fever booster vaccination. Here the CDR3 reads CASSASGTHQETQYF. The CDR3 nucleotides read TGTGCCAGCAGCGCCAGCGGGACCCACCAAGAGACCCAGTACTTC.